Presented here are 9 T cell receptor beta chains from one specimen sequenced in a study of cytomegalovirus exposure and HLA in healthy donors. The primer mix had 60 Vbeta and 13 Jbeta primers. Sequencing was performed with immunoSEQ multiplex PCR; in TCRdb, only in-frame clones are kept and a portion is missing. The sample records about 120,000 clones, 15% to 20% being singletons. Sequences were obtained from PBMCs. These receptors all come from a female donor in good health and CMV-seropositive.

This clone was picked up a small number of times. The V call is TRBV4-3, the J call TRBJ2-2, with 7 positions matching TRBD2. Germline trimming cut 2 bases from V and 2 bases from J; bases unmatched to any gene: 8. This CDR3 has 17 amino acids. Germline V gene lookup returns CDR1 LGHNA and CDR2 YSLEER. The DNA for the CDR3 is TGCGCCAGCAGCCAAACTTTGACTAGCCTAAACACCGGGGAGCTGTTTTTT. Its protein product is CASSQTLTSLNTGELFF.

This clone was seen a few times. DNA for the CDR3: TGCGCCAGCAGCAGCGGACAGGGTGCGGCCTACGAGCAGTACTTC. It codes for CASSSGQGAAYEQYF. The rearrangement joins TRBV5-1 to TRBJ2-7; 8 bases fit TRBD1. This CDR3 is 15 amino acids long. CDR1 and CDR2 (germline): SGHRS, YFSETQ. The V gene end was trimmed by 4 bases and the J gene end by 2 bases; junction bases not matched to a gene: 8.

The rearrangement uses TRBV28 and TRBJ1-2; D is possibly TRBD1 (5 bases). Germline assignment: CDR1 MDHEN and CDR2 SYDVKM. Trimming left V 5 bases short and J 0 bases short, with 19 bases between. This CDR3 is built from 17 residues. CDR3 loop: CASSLGGTFAANYGYTF. The CDR3 DNA reads TGTGCCAGCAGTCTTGGAGGGACCTTTGCCGCTAACTATGGCTACACCTTC.

This clone was seen only a few times. CDR3 loop: CASSQDHRPATGNTIYF. CDR3 in DNA: TGCGCCAGCAGCCAAGATCACAGGCCAGCAACTGGAAACACCATATATTTT. J is TRBJ1-3 and V is TRBV4-3, with a tentative D call TRBD1 (5 bases). CDR1 is LGHNA and CDR2 is YSLEER in the germline V gene. Trimming left V 0 bases short and J 2 bases short, with 14 bases between. The CDR3 consists of 17 residues.

The chain couples TRBV5-1 to TRBJ2-1, with TRBD1 matching 7 bases. This CDR3 comprises 15 residues. Germline assignment: CDR1 SGHRS and CDR2 YFSETQ. With 4 bases clipped from V and 10 bases from J, the junction kept 14 bases outside the gene matches. Here the CDR3 reads CASSRGPGQDREQFF. The CDR3 DNA follows: TGCGCCAGCAGCCGCGGCCCCGGACAGGACAGGGAGCAGTTCTTC. Full variable domain (outside the CDR3, taken from reference TRBV5-1 and TRBJ2-1): KAGVTQTPRYLIKTRGQQVTLSCSPISGHRSVSWYQQTPGQGLQFLFEYFSETQRNKGNFPGRFSGRQFSNSRSEMNVSTLELGDSALYLCASSRGPGQDREQFFGPGTRLTVL.

V is TRBV18 and J is TRBJ2-5; no firm D call. The CDR3 spans 14 residues. In germline, CDR1 is KGHSH, CDR2 LQKENI. The V end was cut by 0 bases, the J end by 4 bases, with 9 bases between. CDR3 coding DNA: TGTGCCAGCTCACCACCCTCGGTTTCAGAGACCCAGTACTTC. It codes for CASSPPSVSETQYF.

The genes are TRBV2 and TRBJ2-7, with D hard to call. The germline V gene has CDR1 SNHLY and CDR2 FYNNEI. The CDR3 length is 13 residues. With 6 bases removed from V and 2 bases from J, the gap between germline ends came to 11 bases. For the CDR3, the DNA is TGTGCCAGCAGCGCCGACTTCGCCTACGAGCAGTACTTC. Translation: CASSADFAYEQYF.

This clone was seen a few times. V is TRBV5-1 and J is TRBJ2-2; 9 nucleotides match TRBD1. Germline lookup yields CDR1 SGHRS and CDR2 YFSETQ. The CDR3 is 16 residues long. After removal of 2 bases from V and 4 bases from J, the junction contained 6 bases not matched to a gene. CDR3 bases: TGCGCCAGCAGCTTCCAGGGGACAGGGATCACCGGGGAGCTGTTTTTT. Translated, it gives CASSFQGTGITGELFF.

CDR3 protein: CASSEATPRESQPQHF. The DNA for the CDR3 is TGTGCCAGCAGTGAAGCTACACCCCGGGAGAGTCAGCCCCAGCATTTT. The rearrangement uses TRBV6-1 and TRBJ1-5; no reliable D call. Trimming shortened V by 0 bases and J by 6 bases, and 15 bases separated the two germline ends. Germline lookup yields CDR1 MNHNS and CDR2 SASEGT. This CDR3 is built from 16 residues.